A selection of T cell receptor beta chains follows, all from one sample in a study of cytomegalovirus exposure and HLA in healthy donors. The protocol was immunoSEQ multiplex PCR, while the TCRdb copy is restricted to in-frame clones and leaves out a portion. Here the sample spans approximately 41,000 clones, over 75% being singletons. Sample: PBMCs. These receptors all stem from a man aged 45-60 years in good health and CMV-seronegative. CDR3s include the opening cysteine and the closing phenylalanine or tryptophan. A D gene is named only where the DNA matches it firmly. Some rows have no size entry. The others give once, few or many, or a class for an expanded clone.

j_call | v_call | clone_size | d_call | cdr3_nt | cdr3_aa
TRBJ2-5 | TRBV6-5 | . | . | TGTGCCAGCAGGCTACTCTTCCAAGAGACCCAGTACTTC | CASRLLFQETQYF
TRBJ1-5 | TRBV18 | few | . | TGTGCCAGCTCCCTAGCGGACATTCGCAATCAGCCCCAGCATTTT | CASSLADIRNQPQHF
TRBJ1-1 | TRBV6-5 | . | . | TGTGCCAGCAGTTCCCTACAGGGTTTTGCTTTCTTT | CASSSLQGFAFF
TRBJ2-5 | TRBV7-9 | . | . | TGTGCCAGCGCTGGGGCAGCTCGATTTCGTCCTCAGACCCAGTACTTC | CASAGAARFRPQTQYF
TRBJ2-2 | TRBV19 | . | TRBD2 | TGTGCCAGTAGTCCCCTGGGACTAGCCGGGGAGCTGTTTTTT | CASSPLGLAGELFF
TRBJ1-5 | TRBV10-2 | . | . | TGCGCCAGCAGTGAGACAGTTCAGCCCCAGCATTTT | CASSETVQPQHF
TRBJ2-5 | TRBV9 | once | TRBD2 | TGTGCCAGCAGCGTTACTAGCGGGAGGGCCGGGGAGACCCAGTACTTC | CASSVTSGRAGETQYF
TRBJ1-2 | TRBV15 | . | . | TGTGCCACCAGCAGAGGAAAGGAGTATGGCTACACCTTC | CATSRGKEYGYTF
TRBJ2-5 | TRBV6-1 | . | . | TGTGCCAGCAGTGAACTCCGAGAGACCCAGTACTTC | CASSELRETQYF
TRBJ2-1 | TRBV7-3 | . | TRBD2 | TGTGCCAGCAGCTCATCGGGACTAGCGGGAGATGGTAGGGGTTCCCATGAGCAGTTCTTC | CASSSSGLAGDGRGSHEQFF
TRBJ2-5 | TRBV4-3 | . | TRBD1 | TGCGCCAGCAGCCAAGATTGGGACAGTCAAGAGATCCAGTACTTC | CASSQDWDSQEIQYF
TRBJ1-5 | TRBV7-9 | . | . | TGTGCCAGCAGCTTAGGGGCGGGGGGGGGTTGGGGAATCAGCCCCCAGCATTTT | CASSLGAGGGWGISPQHF
TRBJ1-1 | TRBV7-3 | once | TRBD1 | TGTGCCAGCAGGTCCGGGACAGGGAACACTGAAGCTTTCTTT | CASRSGTGNTEAFF
TRBJ2-1 | TRBV27 | . | . | TGTGCCAGCAGTCATCAGCGGGAGCAGTTCTTC | CASSHQREQFF
TRBJ2-7 | TRBV25-1 | once | TRBD2 | TGTGCCAGCAGTCCCCTGGGAGCGGGAGGCGCCGAGCAGTACTTC | CASSPLGAGGAEQYF
TRBJ2-1 | TRBV7-8 | . | . | TGTGCCAGCAGCCCGAGGGCCGCCCGCGGAGGGCACAATGAGCAGTTCTTC | CASSPRAARGGHNEQFF
TRBJ2-3 | TRBV9 | . | TRBD2 | TGTGCCAGCAGCAGATGGACTAGCGGGGGGGCCGGCACAGATACGCAGTATTTT | CASSRWTSGGAGTDTQYF
TRBJ1-2 | TRBV5-1 | . | TRBD1 | TGCGCCAGCGGGCTGACAGGGGACTCCCCTTATGGCTACACCTTC | CASGLTGDSPYGYTF
TRBJ2-5 | TRBV15 | . | . | TGTGCCACCAGCAGAGATCCAAGCTGGCAGGGGTTGGAGACCCAGTACTTC | CATSRDPSWQGLETQYF
TRBJ1-5 | TRBV28 | few | TRBD1 | TGTGCCAGCAGAGACAGGGTTCAGCCCCAGCATTTT | CASRDRVQPQHF
TRBJ1-3 | TRBV5-1 | . | TRBD1 | TGCGCCAGCAGCCCAGGGACAGGGGGAAACACCATATATTTT | CASSPGTGGNTIYF
TRBJ2-1 | TRBV21-1 | . | . | TGTGCCAGCAGCAAAGCGAAAAGGGGCTCAGGACTAGGCTCCTACAATGAGCAGTTCTTC | CASSKAKRGSGLGSYNEQFF
TRBJ2-7 | TRBV4-1 | . | TRBD1 | TGCGCCAGCAGCCAGGTCCCCGGGACAGGGGGTCACGAGCAGTACTTC | CASSQVPGTGGHEQYF
TRBJ1-5 | TRBV6-5 | . | TRBD1 | TGTGCCAGCAGTGCCCACAGGGGTAGCAATCAGCCCCAGCATTTT | CASSAHRGSNQPQHF
TRBJ2-3 | TRBV7-3 | few | TRBD2 | TGTGCCAGCAGCTTAGCGGGGGGGACAGATACGCAGTATTTT | CASSLAGGTDTQYF
TRBJ2-7 | TRBV9 | . | TRBD1 | TGTGCCAGCAGCCACTCGACAGGGGAAAATTCCTACGAGCAGTACTTC | CASSHSTGENSYEQYF